A selection of T cell receptor beta chains follows, all from one sample in a study of shared clonotypes between healthy human individuals. Libraries were prepared by immunoSEQ multiplex PCR; TCRdb keeps only in-frame clonotypes and omits some of them. The table includes a few million clones, more than 80% detected once. The sequenced sample was naive CD4+ T cells from PBMCs. The receptors stem from a man aged 18 to 35 in good health. Some clones in this sample may be carry-over from other donors' samples. The CDR3 runs from the conserved cysteine through the conserved F or W. A D gene is named only where the DNA matches it firmly. Size is omitted from some rows. Given values are once, few, many or a class for expanded clones.

J gene	V gene	clone size	D gene	CDR3 DNA	CDR3 protein
TRBJ2-1	TRBV6-5	-	-	TGTGCCAGCAGTTACGGAGGGCCAATTCAGGGGGTTGAGCAGTTCTTC	CASSYGGPIQGVEQFF
TRBJ1-1	TRBV28	-	TRBD1	TGTGCCAGCAGTTTACGGGACAGGGAGGCTGAAGCTTTCTTT	CASSLRDREAEAFF
TRBJ2-1	TRBV7-2	-	TRBD2	TGTGCCAGCAGCTTCATCGTTACTAGCGGGAACAATGAGCAGTTCTTC	CASSFIVTSGNNEQFF
TRBJ2-7	TRBV7-7	-	TRBD2	TGTGCCAGCAGCTTAGATGGGGGGGGCGAGCAGTACTTC	CASSLDGGGEQYF
TRBJ2-5	TRBV6-5	-	TRBD2	TGTGCCAGCAGGCCAGCGGGGGCCGGTGAGACCCAGTACTTC	CASRPAGAGETQYF
TRBJ1-4	TRBV11-3	-	-	TGTGCCAGCAGCCCTCGCGACCCCTGGCGGTGTGCAACTAATGAAAAACTGTTTTTT	CASSPRDPWRCATNEKLFF
TRBJ2-1	TRBV5-4	-	-	TGTGCCAGCAGCTTGAGTGGTGGTCCCCACAATGAGCAGTTCTTC	CASSLSGGPHNEQFF
TRBJ2-7	TRBV7-8	-	-	TGTGCCAGCAGCTCATATGACAGCTCGTCCTACGAGCAGTACTTC	CASSSYDSSSYEQYF
TRBJ1-3	TRBV6-5	-	-	TGTGCCACCACAGGGTTAACTGGAAACACCATATATTTT	CATTGLTGNTIYF
TRBJ1-1	TRBV18	-	TRBD1	TGTGCCAGCTCACCAACAGGGGCTGGGACTGAAGCTTTCTTT	CASSPTGAGTEAFF
TRBJ2-7	TRBV5-1	-	TRBD1	TGCGCCAGCAGCTTACAGACAGGGCAACCTTACGAGCAGTACTTC	CASSLQTGQPYEQYF
TRBJ2-7	TRBV28	-	TRBD1	TGTGCCAGCAGTCCGGGACAGGGGCTGGGCGAGCAGTACTTC	CASSPGQGLGEQYF
TRBJ2-1	TRBV28	-	TRBD2	TGTGCCAGCAGCTACTCCGGGACTAGGAATGAGCAGTTCTTC	CASSYSGTRNEQFF
TRBJ2-7	TRBV5-1	-	-	TGCGCCAGCAGCTGGGGGTCACGGAGCTACGAGCAGTACTTC	CASSWGSRSYEQYF
TRBJ2-7	TRBV14	-	-	TGTGCCAGCAGTCAAACCTACGAGCAGTACTTC	CASSQTYEQYF
TRBJ1-3	TRBV18	few	TRBD1	TGTGCCAGCTCACAGCAGGGACAGTCTTATGGAAACACCATATATTTT	CASSQQGQSYGNTIYF
TRBJ1-1	TRBV6-4	-	-	TGTGCCAGCAGATCTACCATGGGCACTCAAAAAGCTTTCTTT	CASRSTMGTQKAFF
TRBJ1-1	TRBV7-3	-	TRBD1	TGTGCCAGCAGCTTAACCGGTTTACAGGGGGTGAACACTGAAGCTTTCTTT	CASSLTGLQGVNTEAFF
TRBJ2-5	TRBV6-5	once	-	TGTGCCAGCAGTTTTTTGGCCCCTGGAGAGACCCAGTACTTC	CASSFLAPGETQYF
TRBJ2-1	TRBV27	-	TRBD2	TGTGCCAGCAGTCTCTCACTAGCGGGAGGGCCGAATGAGCAGTTCTTC	CASSLSLAGGPNEQFF
TRBJ2-5	TRBV28	-	-	TGTGCCAGCAGAATAGGACAGAGCCAAGAGACCCAGTACTTC	CASRIGQSQETQYF
TRBJ1-3	TRBV28	-	TRBD1	TGTGCCAGCAGGACAGGGGCACCTGGAAACACCATATATTTT	CASRTGAPGNTIYF
TRBJ2-1	TRBV14	-	-	TGTGCCAGCAGCTCAGGAGGGACCGCTTACAATGAGCAGTTCTTC	CASSSGGTAYNEQFF
TRBJ1-1	TRBV11-3	-	-	TGTGCCAGCAGCTTCGGGGCCGGGGGCGGCACTGAAGCTTTCTTT	CASSFGAGGGTEAFF
TRBJ2-3	TRBV6-1	-	-	TGTGCCAGCTCGGCTACCCGCACAGATACGCAGTATTTT	CASSATRTDTQYF
TRBJ1-5	TRBV7-8	-	-	TGTGCCAGCAGCTTAGAGGGGGGCCCCCAGCATTTT	CASSLEGGPQHF
TRBJ1-2	TRBV5-1	-	-	TGCGCCAGCAGCTTGGCGGGGAACTATGGCTACACCTTC	CASSLAGNYGYTF
TRBJ1-4	TRBV11-2	-	-	TGTGCCAGCGTCCCCGGGCCGTCTAATGAAAAACTGTTTTTT	CASVPGPSNEKLFF
TRBJ2-7	TRBV7-9	-	TRBD2	TGTGCCAGCAGCCTACGCGGCGGGGGCTACGAGCAGTACTTC	CASSLRGGGYEQYF
TRBJ2-5	TRBV5-1	-	-	TGCGCCAGCAGCGAGATACAAGAGACCCAGTACTTC	CASSEIQETQYF
TRBJ1-5	TRBV19	-	-	TGTGCCAGTAGTATTTTCGTTGCTAGCAATCAGCCCCAGCATTTT	CASSIFVASNQPQHF
TRBJ2-6	TRBV10-2	-	-	TGCGCCAGCAGTGAGCAGTGGTCTGGGGCCAACGTCCTGACTTTC	CASSEQWSGANVLTF
TRBJ1-1	TRBV25-1	-	-	TGTGCCACCAGGTTAGGGGCGAACACTGAAGCTTTCTTT	CATRLGANTEAFF
TRBJ2-1	TRBV27	-	TRBD2	TGTGCCAGCAGTTGGGGGCTAGCGGGAGGGAGAAGCTCCTACAATGAGCAGTTCTTC	CASSWGLAGGRSSYNEQFF
TRBJ2-5	TRBV7-9	-	TRBD1	TGTGCCAGCGGTCGGGACAGATCCTTGACCCAGTACTTC	CASGRDRSLTQYF
TRBJ1-1	TRBV6-1	-	-	TGTGCCAGCAGTGAAGCGGGGGTCGAGGCTTTCTTT	CASSEAGVEAFF
TRBJ2-5	TRBV10-1	-	-	TGCGCCAGCCCCAGGGACCAACAGAGGGAGACCCAGTACTTC	CASPRDQQRETQYF
TRBJ2-7	TRBV29-1	-	-	TGCAGCGTTTTTCCCCGGACAGGAGGGTACGAGCAGTACTTC	CSVFPRTGGYEQYF
TRBJ2-1	TRBV29-1	-	TRBD1	TGCAGCGTTACCCGGGGAACAGGGGGCCAGGGTGGCGAGCAGTTCTTC	CSVTRGTGGQGGEQFF
TRBJ2-1	TRBV10-3	-	TRBD1	TGTGCCATCAGGGAGACCCAGACAGGGTCCCATGAGCAGTTCTTC	CAIRETQTGSHEQFF
TRBJ1-2	TRBV29-1	-	-	TGCAGCGTTGAGATGCGCCAGCGCTATGGCTACACCTTC	CSVEMRQRYGYTF
TRBJ1-1	TRBV2	-	-	TGTGCCAGCAGTGAAGCTCGGGGAGCAGAAGCTTTCTTT	CASSEARGAEAFF
TRBJ2-3	TRBV4-3	-	TRBD2	TGCGCCAGCAGCCAAGAAAGGGCCGGTGGCGGGAGGGCCACAGATACGCAGTATTTT	CASSQERAGGGRATDTQYF
TRBJ1-2	TRBV5-6	-	-	TGTGCCAGCAGCTTGGAGGGGCAGGTATATGGCTACACCTTC	CASSLEGQVYGYTF
TRBJ1-5	TRBV7-6	once	TRBD1	TGTGCCAGCAGCTCCGTTCGGGGGACAGGATATAGCAATCAGCCCCAGCATTTT	CASSSVRGTGYSNQPQHF
TRBJ1-2	TRBV9	-	TRBD1	TGTGCCAGCAGCGAGGGGGCCGGGTATGGCTACACCTTC	CASSEGAGYGYTF
TRBJ2-5	TRBV11-3	-	-	TGTGCCAGCAGCTTTGGTCAAGAGACCCAGTACTTC	CASSFGQETQYF
TRBJ2-2	TRBV7-9	once	TRBD1	TGTGCCAGCAGCCGGGACAGCAACACCGGGGAGCTGTTTTTT	CASSRDSNTGELFF
TRBJ1-5	TRBV5-1	-	-	TGCGCCAGCAGCTTGTCAGGGGCGAATCAGCCCCAGCATTTT	CASSLSGANQPQHF
TRBJ2-1	TRBV28	-	TRBD1	TGTGCCAGCAGTTTATCGGGTTGGGGACAGGGACACATCAATGAGCAGTTCTTC	CASSLSGWGQGHINEQFF
TRBJ2-3	TRBV9	-	TRBD2	TGTGCCAGCAGCGCTCGTGAGGTAGCGGGATACACAGATACGCAGTATTTT	CASSAREVAGYTDTQYF
TRBJ1-2	TRBV6-4	-	-	TGTGCCAGCAGTGCTTCCGGGACACAACCCTGGGAGCATGGCTACACCTTC	CASSASGTQPWEHGYTF
TRBJ2-7	TRBV7-7	-	-	TGTGCCAGCAGCTTAGCGGAGGGCACCTCCTACGAGCAGTACTTC	CASSLAEGTSYEQYF
TRBJ2-3	TRBV28	-	TRBD2	TGTGCCAGCAGTTCCCCCCCTTTTACTAGCGGGAGTACAGATACGCAGTATTTT	CASSSPPFTSGSTDTQYF
TRBJ2-1	TRBV5-1	-	-	TGCGCCAGCAGCTTGCTTGCGGCGTCCAATGAGCAGTTCTTC	CASSLLAASNEQFF
TRBJ1-1	TRBV7-8	-	-	TGTGCCAGCAGCCCCTGGCAGGGATGGGCTTTCTTT	CASSPWQGWAFF
TRBJ1-4	TRBV28	-	TRBD1	TGTGCCAGCAGACTGCCAGGGGGCGGGGGTGAAAAACTGTTTTTT	CASRLPGGGGEKLFF
TRBJ1-3	TRBV18	-	TRBD1	TGTGCCAGCTCACCCCTCAGACAGGGAAGCTCTGGAAACACCATATATTTT	CASSPLRQGSSGNTIYF
TRBJ2-1	TRBV9	-	-	TGTGCCAGCAGCGCCGTGGGGAACAGGCCTTACAATGAGCAGTTCTTC	CASSAVGNRPYNEQFF
TRBJ1-1	TRBV19	-	-	TGTGCCAGTAGTACCCGGGGTCTAAGATCGGGCACTGAAGCTTTCTTT	CASSTRGLRSGTEAFF